Included here is one T cell receptor beta chain sequence, with context. One end of the junction fails to match germline, which may point to a read error. This specimen comes from a study of blood T cell repertoires in COVID-19. Across the study: Researchers got acute and convalescent COVID-19 samples from the United States, Italy and Spain. The analysed material was cDNA or gDNA that came from T cells, B-cell-depleted T cells, or PBMCs.

CDR3 length: 13 residues. The germline V gene encodes CDR1 MNHNS and CDR2 SASEGT. Original handling: Reference gene primers were amplified, and this amplification served to estimate nucleated cell counts. Measured with immunoSEQ multiplex PCR; TCRdb has only the in-frame clones, and not every one. For V, J and clone size, that table is used; D and trimming come from the DNA. The sample records roughly 63,000 clones, 75% to 90% being singletons. The V and J genes are TRBV6-1 and TRBJ2-4; D gene unclear. The source of this sequence is a man between 50 and 59 years old with acute or convalescent COVID-19. Material: peripheral blood. CDR3: CASGEFISNIQYF. Written as DNA, the CDR3 is TGTGCCAGCGGTGAATTTATTAGCAACATTCAGTACTTC.